One TCR beta chain is described in this entry. The CDR3 sequence is 15 residues long. The record originates from a study of shared clonotypes between healthy human individuals. Terminally differentiated effector memory CD45RA+ cells were left out of the naive CD8 fraction, which was CD45RO-negative and positively selected for CCR7. Produced via immunoSEQ multiplex PCR; TCRdb's table is partial and in-frame only. The data contain a few million clones, roughly 93% of them seen just once; the ten biggest clones take up 1.5% to 2%. This sequence originates from a man in his late teens or twenties in good health. Some clones in this sample may be carry-over from other donors' samples. The sample comprised naive CD8+ T cells from PBMCs. The J gene is TRBJ2-3, the V gene TRBV21-1; the table's TRBD1 call for D was not verified on the DNA. TRBV21-1 is tagged as a pseudogene. The chain's CDR3 is CASSRPGQGADTQYF. CDR3 in DNA: TGTGCCAGCAGCAGGCCGGGACAGGGGGCAGATACGCAGTATTTT.